This record covers a single TCR beta chain. The antigen it recognizes is unknown. No much larger clone exists at a distance of one base, and base qualities are not known. Peripheral blood CD8+ and CD4+ T cells from healthy donors, Susac syndrome patients and multiple sclerosis patients were profiled using high-throughput TCR beta sequencing. The multiple sclerosis controls were treatment-naive patients whose relapsing-remitting disease, either stable or active, fulfilled the revised McDonald criteria. Bulk CD8+ and CD4+ T cells were purified magnetically by negative isolation, whereas CD8+ TEMRA cells were enriched by FACS. Blood was drawn into EDTA tubes, processed within 24 hours, and PBMCs were isolated by density gradient centrifugation. PBMCs intended for TCR sequencing were cryopreserved in liquid nitrogen and thawed later in a water bath at 37 degrees C. The sorted or isolated CD4+, CD8+ and CD8+ TEMRA cells reached a purity of at least 90%.

The source of the sample is a study of CD8 T cells in Susac syndrome (dated by TCRdb to the late 2010s). For the study in its entirety: The study used repertoire sequencing to test whether antigen drove CD8+ T cell activation and differentiation in Susac syndrome. The clonality of the CD8+ T cell repertoire was compared across some eleven healthy donors, around 14 Susac syndrome patients and under 18 multiple sclerosis patients.

The full study reports these points: The TCR sequencing and HLA analysis was acknowledged to have included a relatively small number of individuals.

RNA was extracted using the RNeasy kit, and about 0.5 to 1 ug of the RNA was reverse transcribed with random hexamers. The immunoSEQ multiplex PCR assay, which covers 54 Vbeta and 13 Jbeta segments, was used to amplify TCR beta CDR3 regions. Bias from PCR amplification was corrected by using a synthetic template baseline for primer optimization and for computational correction. The source study handled its data this way. Reads were assigned to V, D and J genes according to IMGT and analyzed in immunoSEQ Analyzer, with only productive sequences retained. To calculate clonality, Shannon entropy was normalized by log2 of the number of productive unique sequences and then subtracted from one. Public and private clones were assessed among the 100 most prevalent clones of each patient and control. Susac-specific clones were defined as absent from healthy and MS cohorts, 850 to 1,300 published viral clones and other ImmuneACCESS disease sequences. The public reads were reanalyzed by TCRdb: fastp trimming at Q25, MiXCR alignment, in-frame beta chains only. Each CDR3 protein appears once, grouped with its most common genes and DNA. TCRdb's processing, not the study's, gives the V and J calls here. This sample has about 73,000 distinct CDR3 sequences in its table, and about 95% of those were observed once. Approximately 0.4% of the sample rests with the top ten.

The V end loses 0 bases and the J end loses 2 bases, and a stretch of 8 bases separates them. The germline V gene encodes CDR1 SGHRS and CDR2 YFSETQ. Spanning cysteine to phenylalanine, the CDR3 consists of 14 amino acids. Only the CDR3 part of the read is kept: 42 bases, read in frame from the first base. Sequencing input: CD8+ T cells from PBMCs. The clonotype was recovered from a human donor with multiple sclerosis. The sequence is built from TRBV5-1 and TRBJ2-5; no D gene can be assigned with confidence. The nucleotide sequence is given as TGCGCCAGCAGCTTGGAGAATGGTCAAGAGACCCAGTACTTC. Its translation is CASSLENGQETQYF.